This note documents a single TCR beta chain sequence. The data were taken from a study of blood T cell repertoires in COVID-19. Under the authors' procedure: How many nucleated cells were present was estimated from reference gene primer amplification. Generated by immunoSEQ multiplex PCR, the TCRdb table keeps only in-frame clones and is missing some. Clone size and the V and J calls come from that table; the DNA yielded D and trimming. The table includes about 200,000 clones, roughly 86% detected once. This TCR came from a man aged 35 to 55 with acute COVID-19. The sequenced material came from PBMCs or T cells enriched from blood (not recorded which).

Written as DNA, the CDR3 is TGTGCCAGCAGTTACTTGGGGCCCGGGTCCCCCTCCAAAAACATTCAGTACTTC. This encodes CASSYLGPGSPSKNIQYF. The gene calls are TRBV6-2 or TRBV6-3 and TRBJ2-4, with D maybe TRBD1 (5 bases). The CDR3 runs 18 residues. CDR1 is MNHEY, CDR2 SVGEGT, per germline. Trimming shortened V by 1 base and J by 2 bases, and 18 bases separated the two germline ends.